This T cell receptor beta chain derives from a study of blood T cell repertoires in COVID-19. Generated by immunoSEQ multiplex PCR, the TCRdb table keeps only in-frame clones and is missing some. The sample gives roughly 90,000 clones, around 82% of which show up once; around 3.3% is in the top ten. Trimming took 7 bases from V and 6 from J; bases not matched to a gene: 14. The germline CDR1 and CDR2 sequences are SGHVS and FQNEAQ. The CDR3 spans 15 residues. Sequencing input: peripheral blood. The TCR originated in a woman older than 75 with COVID-19, enrolled during active disease. The J gene is TRBJ1-2, the V gene TRBV7-8, with 7 positions matching TRBD1. The chain's CDR3 is CASTPLVRGSDGYTF. CDR3 in DNA: TGTGCCAGCACCCCCCTAGTCAGGGGGTCGGATGGCTACACCTTC.